This TCR beta chain was sequenced during a study of cytomegalovirus exposure and HLA in healthy donors. Study-level results: TCR association rates varied by HLA locus in a later analysis, with DRB1 highest and HLA-C lowest.

Remarks on this clone: No antigen is known for it.

With 60 Vbeta and 13 Jbeta primers, the PCR was carried out. Sequencing used immunoSEQ multiplex PCR; TCRdb keeps in-frame clones, though not all of them. The table has fewer than 200,000 clones, around three quarters seen once. CDR3 length equals 13 residues. V dropped 5 bases and J dropped 4 bases, with 10 bases sitting between them. Germline V gives CDR1 PRHDT, CDR2 FYEKMQ (reference sequence). The TCR originated in a man aged 40-49 years in good health and CMV-seronegative. The sequenced material came from PBMCs. V is TRBV13 and J is TRBJ2-3; D unclear. The DNA for the CDR3 is TGTGCCAGCAGCGCAGGTGATGCAGATACGCAGTATTTT. Translation: CASSAGDADTQYF.